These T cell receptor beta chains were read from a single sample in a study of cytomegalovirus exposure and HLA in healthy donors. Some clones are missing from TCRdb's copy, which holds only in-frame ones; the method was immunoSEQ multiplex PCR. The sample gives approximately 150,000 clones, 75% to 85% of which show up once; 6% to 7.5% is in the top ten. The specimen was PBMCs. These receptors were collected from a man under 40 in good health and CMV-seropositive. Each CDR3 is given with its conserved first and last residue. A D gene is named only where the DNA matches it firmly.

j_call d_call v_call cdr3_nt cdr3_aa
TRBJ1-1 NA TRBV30 TGTGCCTTAACAGGGTTGGGTGAAGCTTTCTTT CALTGLGEAFF
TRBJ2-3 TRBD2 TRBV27 TGTGCCAGCCGGCTCGGTAGCGGGGGGACAGATACGCAGTATTTT CASRLGSGGTDTQYF
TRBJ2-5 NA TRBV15 TGTGCCACCAGCCTCTTCGCGGGGGCGGAAGAGACCCAGTACTTC CATSLFAGAEETQYF
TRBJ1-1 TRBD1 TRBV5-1 TGCGCCAGCAGCTGGAGGACAGGGGACGAAGCTTTCTTT CASSWRTGDEAFF
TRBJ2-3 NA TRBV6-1 TGTGCCAGCAGTGAAGCGTTCCCCGGTACGCAGTATTTT CASSEAFPGTQYF
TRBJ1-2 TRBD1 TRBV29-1 TGCAGCGTCGCCGGGACAGAGAACTATGGCTACACCTTC CSVAGTENYGYTF
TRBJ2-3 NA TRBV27 TGTGCCAGCAGTCTCACAGGGAAGGATACGCAGTATTTT CASSLTGKDTQYF
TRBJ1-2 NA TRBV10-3 TGTGCCATCAGGGTCGACAGGCTTGGAGGCAGCGGCTACACCTTC CAIRVDRLGGSGYTF
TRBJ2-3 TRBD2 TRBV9 TGTGCCAGCAGCCCGCGGGGGGGCGAAGGAGATACGCAGTATTTT CASSPRGGEGDTQYF
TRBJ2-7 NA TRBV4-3 TGCGCCAGCAGCCAAGGCCAGGGGATATCCTACGAGCAGTACTTC CASSQGQGISYEQYF
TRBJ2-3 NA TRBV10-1 TGCGCCAGCAGTGAGTCTAGAATGAGCACAGATACGCAGTATTTT CASSESRMSTDTQYF